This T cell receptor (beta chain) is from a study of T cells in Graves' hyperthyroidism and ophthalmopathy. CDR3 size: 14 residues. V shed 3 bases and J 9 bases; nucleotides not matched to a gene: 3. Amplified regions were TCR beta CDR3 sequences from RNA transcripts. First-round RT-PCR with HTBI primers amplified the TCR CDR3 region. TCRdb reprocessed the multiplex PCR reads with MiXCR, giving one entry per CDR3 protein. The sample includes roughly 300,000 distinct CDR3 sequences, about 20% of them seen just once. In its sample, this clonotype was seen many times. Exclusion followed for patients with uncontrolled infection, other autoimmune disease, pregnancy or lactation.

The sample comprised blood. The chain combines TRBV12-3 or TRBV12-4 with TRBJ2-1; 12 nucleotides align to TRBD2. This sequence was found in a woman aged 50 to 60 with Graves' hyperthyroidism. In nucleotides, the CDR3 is TGTGCCAGCAGTTTGACTAGCGGGAGTGTTGAGCAGTTCTTC. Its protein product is CASSLTSGSVEQFF.